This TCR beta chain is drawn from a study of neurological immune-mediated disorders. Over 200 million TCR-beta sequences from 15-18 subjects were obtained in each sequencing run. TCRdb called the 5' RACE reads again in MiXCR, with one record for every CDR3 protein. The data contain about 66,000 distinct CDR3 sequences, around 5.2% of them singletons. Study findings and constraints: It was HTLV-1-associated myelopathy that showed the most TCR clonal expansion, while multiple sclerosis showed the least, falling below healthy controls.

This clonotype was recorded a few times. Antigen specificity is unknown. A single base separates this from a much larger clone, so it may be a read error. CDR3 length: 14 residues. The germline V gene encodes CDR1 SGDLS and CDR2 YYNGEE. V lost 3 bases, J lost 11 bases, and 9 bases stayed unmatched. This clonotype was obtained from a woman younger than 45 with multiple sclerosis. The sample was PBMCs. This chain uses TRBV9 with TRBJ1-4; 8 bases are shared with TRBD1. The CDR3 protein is CASSATGVGDKLFF. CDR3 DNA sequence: TGTGCCAGCAGCGCGACAGGGGTCGGAGACAAACTGTTTTTT.